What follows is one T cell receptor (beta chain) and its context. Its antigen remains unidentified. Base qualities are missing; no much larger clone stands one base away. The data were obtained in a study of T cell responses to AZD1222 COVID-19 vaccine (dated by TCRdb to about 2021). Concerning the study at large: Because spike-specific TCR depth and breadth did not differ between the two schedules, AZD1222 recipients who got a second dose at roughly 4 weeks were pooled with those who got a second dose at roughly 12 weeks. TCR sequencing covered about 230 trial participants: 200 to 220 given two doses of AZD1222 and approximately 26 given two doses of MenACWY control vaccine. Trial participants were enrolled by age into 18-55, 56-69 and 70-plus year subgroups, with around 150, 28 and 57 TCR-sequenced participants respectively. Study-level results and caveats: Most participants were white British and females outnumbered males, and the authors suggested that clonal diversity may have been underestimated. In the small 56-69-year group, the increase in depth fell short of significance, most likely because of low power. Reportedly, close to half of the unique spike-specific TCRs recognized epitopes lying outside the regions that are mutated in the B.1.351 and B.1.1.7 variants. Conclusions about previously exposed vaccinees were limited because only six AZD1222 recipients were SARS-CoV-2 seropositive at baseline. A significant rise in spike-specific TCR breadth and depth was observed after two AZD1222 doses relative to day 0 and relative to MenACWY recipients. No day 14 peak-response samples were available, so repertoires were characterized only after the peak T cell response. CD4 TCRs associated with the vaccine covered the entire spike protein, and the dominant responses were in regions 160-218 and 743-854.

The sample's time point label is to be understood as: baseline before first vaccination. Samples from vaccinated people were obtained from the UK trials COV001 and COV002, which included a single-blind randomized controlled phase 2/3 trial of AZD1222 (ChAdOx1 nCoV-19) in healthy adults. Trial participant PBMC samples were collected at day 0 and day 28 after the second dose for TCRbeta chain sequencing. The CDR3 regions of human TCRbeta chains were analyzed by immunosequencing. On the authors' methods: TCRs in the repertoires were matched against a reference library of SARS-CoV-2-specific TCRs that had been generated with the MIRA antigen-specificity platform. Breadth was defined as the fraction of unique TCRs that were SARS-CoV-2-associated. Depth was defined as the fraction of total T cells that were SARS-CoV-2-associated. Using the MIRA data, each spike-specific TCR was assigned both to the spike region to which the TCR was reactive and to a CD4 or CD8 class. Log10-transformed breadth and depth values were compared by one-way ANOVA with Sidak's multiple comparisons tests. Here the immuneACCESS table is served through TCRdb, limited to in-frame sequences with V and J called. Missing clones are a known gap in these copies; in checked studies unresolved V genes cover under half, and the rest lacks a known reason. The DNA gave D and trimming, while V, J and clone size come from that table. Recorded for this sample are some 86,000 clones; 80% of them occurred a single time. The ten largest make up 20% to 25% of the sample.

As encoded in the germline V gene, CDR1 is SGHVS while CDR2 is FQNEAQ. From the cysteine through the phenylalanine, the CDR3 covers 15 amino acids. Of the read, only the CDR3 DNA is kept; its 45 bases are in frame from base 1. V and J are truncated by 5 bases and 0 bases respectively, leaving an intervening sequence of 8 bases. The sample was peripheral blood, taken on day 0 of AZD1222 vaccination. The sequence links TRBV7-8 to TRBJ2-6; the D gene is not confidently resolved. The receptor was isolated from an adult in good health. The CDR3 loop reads CASSPDFSGANVLTF. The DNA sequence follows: TGTGCCAGCAGCCCAGACTTCTCTGGGGCCAACGTCCTGACTTTC.